The present T cell receptor (beta chain) was sequenced within a study of T cell changes during pregnancy in multiple sclerosis. Per the germline V gene, CDR1 is SGHTA and CDR2 is FQGNSA. Unmatched junction bases numbered 7, after V lost 4 bases and J lost 3 bases. This CDR3 has 16 amino acids. Libraries were prepared by immunoSEQ multiplex PCR; TCRdb keeps only in-frame clonotypes and omits some of them. There are some 60,000 clones in the sample; 92% occur only once, and about 3% lies in the top ten. This chain joins TRBV7-2 and TRBJ1-2; 11 bases line up with TRBD1. The clonotype comes from a female donor in good health, enrolled as a control in a pregnancy study. The sequencing used peripheral blood, collected in the third trimester of pregnancy. CDR3 amino acids: CASSWGQGGRDYGYTF. The CDR3 coding sequence is TGTGCCAGCAGCTGGGGACAGGGGGGACGGGACTATGGCTACACCTTC.